This TCR delta chain was identified during a study of gamma-delta chains in newborns, infants, children. Across the whole study: Polyclonal expansion of innate γδ T cells after birth follows microbial exposure.

This clone has a handful of counts. Since a far larger clone is one base different, this is likely a read error. In the same sample, other DNA sequences code for this CDR3. TCRdb reanalysed the reads with CATT. The sample has about a thousand delta-chain clones, 0.8% to 1% seen once. Source material: blood. This receptor was taken from a child in good health.

The CDR3 region is CACDLPSTGGYAPSSWDTRQMFF. The CDR3 DNA reads TGTGCCTGTGACCTACCAAGCACTGGGGGATACGCGCCAAGCTCCTGGGACACCCGACAGATGTTTTTC. J is TRDJ3 and V is TRDV2; 13 nucleotides agree with TRDD3. The V gene's germline CDR1 is GEAIGNYY and CDR2 EKD. The length of the CDR3 is 23 residues. J gave up 0 bases and V 3 bases, and 16 bases lay outside the gene matches.